These 32 T cell receptor beta chains originate from one sample sequenced in a study of blood T cell repertoires in COVID-19. Some clones are missing from TCRdb's copy, which holds only in-frame ones; the method was immunoSEQ multiplex PCR. The profile shows about 27,000 clones, approximately 91% of them singletons. Sequencing used peripheral blood. The receptors derive from a man between 65 and 85 years old with active COVID-19.

V is TRBV18 and J is TRBJ1-2, with D uncertain. Germline CDR1 reads KGHSH; CDR2 reads LQKENI. V lost 4 bases and J 3 bases, leaving 18 bases between the germline ends. The CDR3 is made up of 16 amino acids. The CDR3 sequence is CASSQGSGKGDYGYTF. The CDR3 DNA reads as TGTGCCAGCTCACAGGGAAGCGGGAAAGGTGACTATGGCTACACCTTC. The whole variable domain, filled in from reference TRBV18 and TRBJ1-2, reads NAGVMQNPRHLVRRRGQEARLRCSPMKGHSHVYWYRQLPEEGLKFMVYLQKENIIDESGMPKERFSAEFPKEGPSILRIQQVVRGDSAAYFCASSQGSGKGDYGYTFGSGTRLTVV.

The chain carries TRBV6-5 and TRBJ2-1; 9 bases are a match to TRBD2. Trimming took 9 bases from V and 4 from J; bases not matched to a gene: 7. The germline gives CDR1 MNHEY, CDR2 SVGAGI. The CDR3 runs 14 residues. The CDR3 loop reads CASAGGGLYNEQFF. The DNA of the CDR3 is TGTGCCAGTGCGGGGGGGGGATTATACAATGAGCAGTTCTTC.

The chain has TRBV5-6 and TRBJ2-7, with TRBD2 identical over 11 bases. The CDR3 has 14 amino acids. V shed 7 bases, J shed 6 bases, and the junction held 9 bases outside the gene matches. Germline V gives CDR1 SGHDT, CDR2 YYEEEE. CDR3 nucleotide sequence: TGTGCCAGCGACTCGCTAGCGGGGGGTGGCGAGCAGTACTTC. Translated, it gives CASDSLAGGGEQYF.

The CDR3 coding sequence is TGTGCCAGCAGCCAAGTACAGGGCGGTCAGCCCCAGCATTTT. Residues: CASSQVQGGQPQHF. This chain uses TRBV3-1 (or the pseudogene TRBV3-2) with TRBJ1-5; weak D call: TRBD1 (6 bases). V was cut by 1 base and J by 6 bases, with 10 bases left in between. In germline, CDR1 is LGHDT, CDR2 YNNKEL (reference sequence). CDR3 length: 14 residues.

V usage is TRBV6-5 and J usage is TRBJ1-2, with D hard to call. Trimming shortened V by 0 bases and J by 5 bases, and 16 bases separated the two germline ends. CDR1 and CDR2 (germline): MNHEY, SVGAGI. The CDR3 has 16 amino acids. Written as DNA, the CDR3 is TGTGCCAGCAGTTACTCGAACGGGATGGAGCCTTATGGCTACACCTTC. Translating gives CASSYSNGMEPYGYTF.

V and J are TRBV19 and TRBJ2-3; tentative D call: TRBD1 (6 bases). From germline, CDR1 is LNHDA and CDR2 SQIVND (reference sequence). The CDR3 consists of 15 residues. Trimming stripped 6 bases from V and 3 bases from J, with 16 bases between. CDR3 nucleotides: TGTGCCAGTAGCATGTTGGGGGCCGGTACAGATACGCAGTATTTT. As protein: CASSMLGAGTDTQYF.

The chain links TRBV5-6 to TRBJ2-3, with 14 bases matching TRBD2. CDR1 is SGHDT, CDR2 YYEEEE, per germline. The junction had 9 bases not matched to a gene; V was cut back by 4 bases and J by 5 bases. CDR3 size: 17 residues. DNA for the CDR3: TGTGCCAGCAGCCCGGCGGGACTAGCGGGGGTGGGAGATACGCAGTATTTT. Encoded protein: CASSPAGLAGVGDTQYF.

The chain recombines TRBV5-1 with TRBJ1-2; 8 bases are shared with TRBD1. The CDR3 is 14 residues long. J gave up 3 bases and V 0 bases, and 1 base lay outside the gene matches. Germline V gene sequence: CDR1 SGHRS, CDR2 YFSETQ. This CDR3 reads CASSLDRGDYGYTF. CDR3 DNA sequence: TGCGCCAGCAGCTTGGACAGGGGGGACTATGGCTACACCTTC. Filled out from reference TRBV5-1 and TRBJ1-2, the complete variable domain reads KAGVTQTPRYLIKTRGQQVTLSCSPISGHRSVSWYQQTPGQGLQFLFEYFSETQRNKGNFPGRFSGRQFSNSRSEMNVSTLELGDSALYLCASSLDRGDYGYTFGSGTRLTVV.

The chain uses TRBV30 and TRBJ2-7; 10 positions match TRBD2. Germline V CDR1 and CDR2: GTSNPN, SVGIG (reference sequence). This CDR3 comprises 15 residues. Trimming at V came to 4 bases and at J to 0 bases, leaving 6 bases not matched to a gene. CDR3 DNA sequence: TGTGCCTGGAAATTAGCGGGGGGAAGCTCCTACGAGCAGTACTTC. This encodes CAWKLAGGSSYEQYF.

V and J are TRBV5-1 and TRBJ2-1; D gene ambiguous. The CDR3 extends over 12 amino acids. V lost 1 base and J 7 bases, leaving 6 bases between the germline ends. Germline CDR1 and CDR2: SGHRS and YFSETQ. The CDR3 sequence: CASSLLQNEQFF. CDR3 nucleotides: TGCGCCAGCAGCTTGTTACAGAATGAGCAGTTCTTC.

The genes are TRBV6-6 and TRBJ2-6; 7 bases are shared with TRBD1. This CDR3 has 16 amino acids. Germline V gives CDR1 MNHNY, CDR2 SVGAGI (reference sequence). The trim removed 7 bases at V and 0 bases at J, leaving 6 bases unmatched. The CDR3 is CASTKTGSSGANVLTF. CDR3 in DNA: TGTGCCAGCACCAAGACAGGGAGCTCTGGGGCCAACGTCCTGACTTTC.

V gene TRBV7-9 combines with J gene TRBJ1-4, with 7 bases aligning to TRBD1. V shed 5 bases and J 5 bases; nucleotides not matched to a gene: 8. This CDR3 comprises 15 residues. Germline V gene data show CDR1 as SEHNR and CDR2 as FQNEAQ (reference sequence). CDR3 nucleotide sequence: TGTGCCAGCAGCCCTCCGGGACAGCTAAATGAAAAACTGTTTTTT. The encoded protein is CASSPPGQLNEKLFF.

The chain carries TRBV9 and TRBJ1-4, with TRBD1 identical over 9 bases. From germline, CDR1 is SGDLS and CDR2 YYNGEE. V gave up 2 bases and J gave up 8 bases; unmatched junction bases: 19. The CDR3 has 19 residues. The CDR3, as DNA: TGTGCCAGCAGCGTCCCCCCGGGACAGGGACTCCAGGGTGGGGAAAAACTGTTTTTT. It is translated as CASSVPPGQGLQGGEKLFF.

CDR3: CASSQVRGFSGANVLTF. DNA of the CDR3: TGCGCCAGCAGTCAAGTCCGAGGCTTCTCTGGGGCCAACGTCCTGACTTTC. V is TRBV23-1 and J is TRBJ2-6; D unresolved. TRBV23-1 is assigned to the ORF class and has an uncertain function. This CDR3 spans 17 amino acids. V shed 2 bases and J shed 0 bases, with 11 bases lying between them.

The chain combines TRBV28 with TRBJ2-5, with a weak D call TRBD1 (5 bases). V lost 3 bases, J lost 3 bases, and 8 bases lay in between. Germline V gene lookup returns CDR1 MDHEN and CDR2 SYDVKM. The CDR3 extends over 13 amino acids. Here the CDR3 reads CASSLGREETQYF. CDR3 bases: TGTGCCAGCAGTTTGGGCAGGGAAGAGACCCAGTACTTC. Based on the CDR3 plus reference TRBV28 and TRBJ2-5, the full variable domain is DVKVTQSSRYLVKRTGEKVFLECVQDMDHENMFWYRQDPGLGLRLIYFSYDVKMKEKGDIPEGYSVSREKKERFSLILESASTNQTSMYLCASSLGREETQYFGPGTRLLVL.

The sample holds a few counts of this clone. The chain employs TRBV6-5 and TRBJ2-7; D is possibly TRBD1 (6 bases). Looked up from germline, CDR1 is MNHEY and CDR2 is SVGAGI. This CDR3 comprises 13 residues. The V gene lost 8 bases and the J gene lost 2 bases, with 13 bases spanning the gap. DNA for the CDR3: TGTGCCAGCCGACAGACAGGTACCTACGAGCAGTACTTC. Amino acids: CASRQTGTYEQYF.

The rearrangement joins TRBV5-1 to TRBJ2-3; possible D gene TRBD2, 5 bases. V was cut by 4 bases and J by 5 bases, with 11 bases left in between. CDR1 is SGHRS, CDR2 YFSETQ, per germline. This CDR3 region has 13 residues. The CDR3 DNA reads TGCGCCAGCAGCGAGGGTATTCGAGATACGCAGTATTTT. As protein: CASSEGIRDTQYF.

This sequence joins TRBV3-1 (or the pseudogene TRBV3-2) and TRBJ1-1; D unclear. CDR3 length: 14 residues. Deletions cut 4 bases from V and 4 bases from J, with 13 bases between. CDR1 is LGHDT and CDR2 is YNNKEL in the germline V gene (reference sequence). The CDR3 loop reads CASSRREGGTEAFF. The CDR3 nucleotides read TGTGCCAGCAGCCGCCGGGAGGGTGGCACTGAAGCTTTCTTT.

This sequence joins TRBV7-9 and TRBJ2-7; the match to TRBD1 covers 7 bases. J lost 3 bases, V lost 4 bases, and 6 bases had no gene match. The CDR3 length is 14 residues. In germline, CDR1 is SEHNR, CDR2 FQNEAQ (reference sequence). The CDR3 sequence is CASSSDRAIYEQYF. CDR3 sequence (DNA): TGTGCCAGCAGCTCAGACAGGGCGATCTACGAGCAGTACTTC.

The chain joins TRBV27 to TRBJ2-7; no firm D call. The germline V gene has CDR1 MNHEY and CDR2 SMNVEV (reference sequence). The V and J ends lost 1 base and 0 bases respectively, with 10 bases between them. This CDR3 is built from 15 residues. The CDR3 nucleotides read TGTGCCAGCAGTTTATTCGGTGAAAGCTCCTACGAGCAGTACTTC. It yields the protein CASSLFGESSYEQYF.

The J gene is TRBJ1-4, the V gene TRBV15; D possibly corresponds to TRBD1 (5 bases). V gave up 3 bases and J gave up 7 bases, with 15 bases separating them. This CDR3 spans 15 amino acids. CDR1 and CDR2 (germline): LNHNV, YYDKDF (reference sequence). In nucleotides, the CDR3 is TGTGCCACCAGCAGGCGGGGCAGGGATGGTGAAAAACTGTTTTTT. Encoded protein: CATSRRGRDGEKLFF.

The chain has TRBV6-4 and TRBJ2-2; 7 bases line up with TRBD1. V was pared by 6 bases and J by 4 bases, with 5 bases of the junction left unmatched. Germline loops: CDR1 MRHNA, CDR2 SNTAGT. The CDR3 totals 14 residues. Here the CDR3 reads CASSETGRTGELFF. The CDR3 coding sequence is TGTGCCAGCAGCGAGACAGGGCGCACCGGGGAGCTGTTTTTT.

The rearrangement uses TRBV12-5 and TRBJ2-7, with 8 bases aligning to TRBD1. The CDR3 has 15 residues. V lost 5 bases to trimming and J lost 0 bases; unmatched junction nucleotides: 6. CDR1 is LGHNT and CDR2 is FRNRAP in the germline V gene. CDR3 nucleotides: TGTGCTAGTGGTCCGAGGACAGGGTACTCCTACGAGCAGTACTTC. It codes for CASGPRTGYSYEQYF. The whole variable domain, remainder taken from reference TRBV12-5 and TRBJ2-7, is DARVTQTPRHKVTEMGQEVTMRCQPILGHNTVFWYRQTMMQGLELLAYFRNRAPLDDSGMPKDRFSAEMPDATLATLKIQPSEPRDSAVYFCASGPRTGYSYEQYFGPGTRLTVT.

This clone has just a few counts. The chain combines TRBV7-9 with TRBJ2-5; 7 bases are a match to TRBD1. Germline V lookup: CDR1 SEHNR, CDR2 FQNEAQ (reference sequence). The CDR3 sequence is 14 residues long. Unmatched junction bases numbered 10, after V lost 7 bases and J lost 5 bases. The CDR3 protein is CASTQQGQEETQYF. CDR3 coding DNA: TGTGCCAGCACCCAACAGGGGCAGGAGGAGACCCAGTACTTC.

For the CDR3, the DNA is TGCGCCAGCAGCCCGACAGCTTACACTGAAGCTTTCTTT. It codes for CASSPTAYTEAFF. This chain connects TRBV5-1 to TRBJ1-1; tentatively, D is TRBD1 (5 bases). V dropped 4 bases and J dropped 3 bases, with 10 bases sitting between them. Germline V gene data show CDR1 as SGHRS and CDR2 as YFSETQ. The CDR3 has 13 residues.

This chain uses TRBV6-5 with TRBJ1-2; 8 nucleotides match TRBD1. This CDR3 is built from 15 residues. V shed 6 bases and J 6 bases; nucleotides not matched to a gene: 12. Germline CDR1 and CDR2: MNHEY and SVGAGI. The CDR3 loop reads CASRAAGGAFDGYTF. The DNA for the CDR3 is TGTGCCAGCAGGGCTGCAGGGGGCGCTTTTGATGGCTACACCTTC.

The chain couples TRBV9 to TRBJ1-3; D is undetermined. Germline values: CDR1 SGDLS, CDR2 YYNGEE. The CDR3 extends over 12 amino acids. V was cut by 5 bases and J by 1 base, with 4 bases left in between. CDR3: CASSRSGNTIYF. The DNA of the CDR3 is TGTGCCAGCAGTAGATCTGGAAACACCATATATTTT.

This chain connects TRBV27 to TRBJ2-1; 7 bases are a match to TRBD1. The J segment lost 4 bases and the V segment lost 3 bases, leaving 3 bases of the junction unmatched. CDR1 and CDR2 from the germline V gene are MNHEY and SMNVEV (reference sequence). This CDR3 has 14 residues. CDR3 nucleotides: TGTGCCAGCAGTTTTAGGGGGCATTACAATGAGCAGTTCTTC. This encodes CASSFRGHYNEQFF.

V and J are TRBV18 and TRBJ2-2; 7 positions match TRBD1. Per the germline V gene, CDR1 is KGHSH and CDR2 is LQKENI. Germline trimming cut 2 bases from V and 4 bases from J; bases unmatched to any gene: 4. The CDR3 consists of 15 residues. This CDR3 reads CASSPRQGGTGELFF. CDR3 DNA: TGTGCCAGCTCACCAAGACAGGGCGGCACCGGGGAGCTGTTTTTT.

This clone turned up a few times. The chain is built from TRBV11-1 and TRBJ1-1; no reliable D call. The CDR3 has 13 amino acids. Germline V gene data show CDR1 as SGHAT and CDR2 as FQDESV (reference sequence). V lost 1 base and J 7 bases, leaving 10 bases between the germline ends. In DNA form, the CDR3 reads TGTGCCAGCAGCTTAGAGTACAGCCGTGAAGCTTTCTTT. Encoded protein: CASSLEYSREAFF.

This clone was observed a single time. The CDR3 DNA follows: TGTGCCAGCTCACCCCCAGGACAGGGAGGAAAACTGTTTTTT. It is translated as CASSPPGQGGKLFF. This rearrangement joins TRBV18 to TRBJ1-4; 8 bases align to TRBD1. J was trimmed by 10 bases and V by 3 bases; bases with no gene match: 7. The CDR3 sequence is 14 residues long. Germline CDR1 KGHSH, CDR2 LQKENI.

V usage is TRBV27 and J usage is TRBJ1-2; TRBD1 matches 8 bases. The CDR3 consists of 13 residues. Germline V lookup: CDR1 MNHEY, CDR2 SMNVEV (reference sequence). Unmatched junction bases numbered 5, after V lost 3 bases and J lost 8 bases. The CDR3: CASSFRDRRGYTF. The CDR3 DNA follows: TGTGCCAGCAGTTTTAGGGACAGGCGCGGCTACACCTTC.